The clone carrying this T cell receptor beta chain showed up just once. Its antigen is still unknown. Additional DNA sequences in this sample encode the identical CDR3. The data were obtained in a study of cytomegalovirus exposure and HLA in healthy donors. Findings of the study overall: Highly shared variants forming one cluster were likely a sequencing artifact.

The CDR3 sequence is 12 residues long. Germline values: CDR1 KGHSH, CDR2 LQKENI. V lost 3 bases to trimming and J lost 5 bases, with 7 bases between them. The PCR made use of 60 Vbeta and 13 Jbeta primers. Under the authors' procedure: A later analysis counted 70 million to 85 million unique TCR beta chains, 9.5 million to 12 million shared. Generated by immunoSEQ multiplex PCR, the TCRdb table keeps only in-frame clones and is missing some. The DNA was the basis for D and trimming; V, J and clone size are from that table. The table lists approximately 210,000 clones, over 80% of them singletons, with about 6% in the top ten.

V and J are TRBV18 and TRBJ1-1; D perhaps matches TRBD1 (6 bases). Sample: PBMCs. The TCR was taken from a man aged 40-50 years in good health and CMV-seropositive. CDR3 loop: CASSPDRTEAFF. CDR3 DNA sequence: TGTGCCAGCTCACCCGACAGGACTGAAGCTTTCTTT. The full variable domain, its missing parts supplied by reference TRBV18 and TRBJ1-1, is NAGVMQNPRHLVRRRGQEARLRCSPMKGHSHVYWYRQLPEEGLKFMVYLQKENIIDESGMPKERFSAEFPKEGPSILRIQQVVRGDSAAYFCASSPDRTEAFFGQGTRLTVV.